Described below is a single T cell receptor beta chain sequence and its context. It was with random hexamers that about 0.45 to 1 ug RNA was reverse transcribed. An immunoSEQ multiplex PCR generated amplified TCR beta CDR3 products spanning 54 Vbeta and 13 Jbeta. TCRdb re-analysed the immunoSEQ multiplex PCR reads in MiXCR, keeping a single row per CDR3 protein. There are 77,000 or so distinct CDR3 sequences in the sample; just under 95% occur only once, and just under 0.4% lies in the top ten. The data belong to a study of CD8 T cells in Susac syndrome. V dropped 7 bases and J dropped 4 bases, with 19 bases sitting between them. The CDR3 has 15 residues. Germline V lookup: CDR1 SNHLY, CDR2 FYNNEI. The authors sequenced TCR beta from blood CD8+ and CD4+ T cells. The multiple sclerosis controls, all treatment-naive patients, had relapsing-remitting disease that was stable or active. Purification of the CD8+ and CD4+ T cells relied on negative isolation, and TEMRA cells underwent FACS enrichment.

Specimen: CD8+ T cells from PBMCs. This clonotype was obtained from a human donor with multiple sclerosis. The V and J genes are TRBV2 and TRBJ2-5; D is possibly TRBD1 or TRBD2 (5 bases each). The CDR3 bases are TGTGCCAGCAAAGGGGAGTCCGGCCGCCTAGAGACCCAGTACTTC. Translated: CASKGESGRLETQYF. Full variable domain (rest looked up from reference TRBV2 and TRBJ2-5): EPEVTQTPSHQVTQMGQEVILRCVPISNHLYFYWYRQILGQKVEFLVSFYNNEISEKSEIFDDQFSVERPDGSNFTLKIRSTKLEDSAMYFCASKGESGRLETQYFGPGTRLLVL.